The rows below give T cell receptor beta chains drawn from one sample of a study of blood T cell repertoires in COVID-19. The assay was immunoSEQ multiplex PCR, and TCRdb's table has in-frame clones only and misses some. The table has 85,000 to 120,000 clones, about 85% seen once; the top ten hold roughly 2%. The source material was peripheral blood. The receptors here all came from a man aged 45 to 65 with active COVID-19. Both conserved end residues are part of each CDR3. D genes are given only for firm matches. For some rows the clone size is stated as once, few or many, or as a class when expanded; others skip it.

>TRBV6-2/TRBV6-3|-|-|TRBJ2-7
CASSEGWRIEQYF
TGTGCCAGCAGTGAGGGTTGGAGGATCGAGCAGTACTTC
>TRBV4-3|TRBD1|-|TRBJ1-3
CASSQDGTGSASGNTIYF
TGCGCCAGCAGCCAGGATGGGACAGGGTCGGCCTCTGGAAACACCATATATTTT
>TRBV7-6|TRBD1|-|TRBJ2-2
CASSPRTGTSNTGELFF
TGTGCCAGCAGCCCACGGACAGGGACTTCGAACACCGGGGAGCTGTTTTTT
>TRBV19|-|-|TRBJ2-3
CASSITGNGPTQYF
TGTGCCAGTAGTATTACCGGGAACGGACCTACGCAGTATTTT
>TRBV5-8|TRBD1|once|TRBJ2-1
CASSFSDRDYNEQFF
TGTGCCAGCAGCTTCTCGGACAGGGACTACAATGAGCAGTTCTTC
>TRBV25-1|-|-|TRBJ1-1
CASTAEGNTEAFF
TGTGCCAGCACGGCCGAGGGGAACACTGAAGCTTTCTTT
>TRBV29-1|-|-|TRBJ1-4
CSVDRERGEKLFF
TGCAGCGTTGATAGGGAAAGGGGAGAAAAACTGTTTTTT
>TRBV7-2|-|-|TRBJ1-3
CASSLAAGSGNTIYF
TGTGCCAGCAGCTTAGCGGCGGGGAGTGGAAACACCATATATTTT
>TRBV6-1|-|-|TRBJ1-2
CASSDEGMAGRITF
TGTGCCAGCAGTGATGAGGGAATGGCGGGGAGAATCACCTTC
>TRBV2|-|-|TRBJ1-1
CASRTRQAMNTEAFF
TGTGCCAGCAGGACGAGACAGGCCATGAACACTGAAGCTTTCTTT
>TRBV30|-|-|TRBJ1-1
CAWSANRKNTEAFF
TGTGCCTGGAGTGCTAACAGAAAAAACACTGAAGCTTTCTTT
>TRBV6-5|-|-|TRBJ2-3
CASSRRRTNTQYF
TGTGCCAGCAGCCGCCGACGGACAAATACGCAGTATTTT
>TRBV6-5|-|-|TRBJ2-7
CASSRSGYEQYF
TGTGCCAGCAGCCGCTCGGGGTACGAGCAGTACTTC
>TRBV19|TRBD1|-|TRBJ1-6
CASSINRGNSPLHF
TGTGCCAGTAGTATCAACAGGGGTAATTCACCCCTCCACTTT
>TRBV5-6|TRBD2|once|TRBJ2-3
CASSKLAGESVDTQYF
TGTGCCAGCAGCAAACTAGCGGGGGAATCCGTAGATACGCAGTATTTT
>TRBV27|TRBD1|-|TRBJ1-1
CASSFTDRGGTEAFF
TGTGCCAGCAGTTTTACAGACAGGGGCGGCACTGAAGCTTTCTTT
>TRBV6-5|-|-|TRBJ1-6
CASSKQGALHF
TGTGCCAGCAGTAAACAGGGCGCCCTCCACTTT
>TRBV30|-|-|TRBJ1-2
CAWSARGGGYTF
TGTGCCTGGAGTGCCCGAGGCGGTGGCTACACCTTC
>TRBV5-6|-|-|TRBJ2-7
CAAGAGAGEQYF
TGTGCCGCCGGGGCAGGGGCCGGAGAGCAGTACTTC
>TRBV6-5|-|-|TRBJ1-4
CATQSRAGRREKLFF
TGTGCCACCCAATCGAGGGCGGGGAGGAGAGAAAAACTGTTTTTT
>TRBV16|TRBD1|once|TRBJ1-2
CASSSDRARLYGYTF
TGTGCCAGCAGCTCGGACAGGGCAAGGCTCTATGGCTACACCTTC
>TRBV18|-|once|TRBJ1-1
CASSPQNRDTEAFF
TGTGCCAGCTCACCACAGAACCGGGACACTGAAGCTTTCTTT
>TRBV9|TRBD2|-|TRBJ2-2
CASSSRGGANTGELFF
TGTGCCAGCAGCTCCCGCGGGGGGGCGAACACCGGGGAGCTGTTTTTT
>TRBV23-1|TRBD1|-|TRBJ1-2
CASSQLAAVTGNYGYTF
TGCGCCAGCAGTCAACTTGCAGCCGTGACAGGGAACTATGGCTACACCTTC
>TRBV6-5|-|-|TRBJ2-7
CASSSTVTSYEQYF
TGTGCCAGCAGCTCCACCGTGACTAGCTACGAGCAGTACTTC
>TRBV19|TRBD1|-|TRBJ1-3
CASRWTGHRNTIYF
TGTGCCAGTAGGTGGACAGGACATCGAAACACCATATATTTT
>TRBV2|-|once|TRBJ1-1
CASSVGPGGGTEAFF
TGTGCCAGCAGTGTGGGGCCGGGGGGCGGCACTGAAGCTTTCTTT
>TRBV3-1/TRBV3-2|-|-|TRBJ1-3
CASTLSGNTIYF
TGTGCCAGCACCCTCTCTGGAAACACCATATATTTT
>TRBV7-2|TRBD1|-|TRBJ2-3
CASSLLTGAADTQYF
TGTGCCAGCAGCCTTCTAACAGGGGCGGCAGATACGCAGTATTTT
>TRBV2|TRBD1|once|TRBJ1-3
CASSESGDRGRSGNTIYF
TGTGCCAGCAGTGAGAGCGGGGACAGGGGCCGCTCTGGAAACACCATATATTTT
>TRBV20-1|-|-|TRBJ2-1
CSADSMHEQFF
TGCAGTGCGGACTCTATGCATGAGCAGTTCTTC
>TRBV7-9|TRBD1|-|TRBJ1-2
CASSFEGANYGYTF
TGTGCCAGCAGCTTTGAGGGGGCAAACTATGGCTACACCTTC
>TRBV2|TRBD1|-|TRBJ2-6
CASSRGTGGPGWANVLTF
TGTGCCAGCAGTAGAGGGACAGGCGGCCCGGGCTGGGCCAACGTCCTGACTTTC
>TRBV11-3|TRBD2|-|TRBJ2-2
CASSFGGGLQNTGELFF
TGTGCCAGCAGCTTTGGCGGGGGGCTCCAGAACACCGGGGAGCTGTTTTTT
>TRBV6-5|TRBD1|-|TRBJ1-2
CATWQGAGYTF
TGTGCCACCTGGCAGGGGGCGGGCTACACCTTC
>TRBV5-4|-|once|TRBJ1-1
CASSLGGRGTEAFF
TGTGCCAGCAGCTTGGGAGGGAGAGGGACTGAAGCTTTCTTT
>TRBV2|-|-|TRBJ1-2
CASSASPRGYTF
TGTGCCAGCAGCGCCAGTCCGCGGGGCTACACCTTC
>TRBV18|TRBD2|-|TRBJ2-7
CASSPRLAGGRVDEQYF
TGTGCCAGCTCACCTCGACTAGCGGGGGGGCGAGTCGACGAGCAGTACTTC
>TRBV29-1|TRBD2|-|TRBJ2-5
CSVQRGRQETQYF
TGCAGCGTCCAGCGGGGGCGCCAAGAGACCCAGTACTTC